Listed below are T cell receptor beta chains from one sample, sequenced in a study of blood T cells in healthy people across ages. TCRdb analysed the 5' RACE reads with MiXCR anew, one entry per CDR3 protein. The sample contains 600,000 to 800,000 distinct CDR3 sequences, over 20% of which appear only once. The material sequenced was blood. These TCRs come from a man between 65 and 85 years old in good health. CDR3s include the opening cysteine and the closing phenylalanine or tryptophan. D genes are given only for firm matches. The size field is filled for only some rows; it gives once, few, many or a size class.

>-|TRBV14|-|TRBJ2-1
CASSPQDRRQFF
TGTGCCAGCAGCCCCCAAGACAGGAGGCAGTTCTTC
>-|TRBV27|-|TRBJ2-3
CASSSYLSTDTQYF
TGTGCCAGCAGTTCATACCTCAGCACAGATACGCAGTATTTT
>-|TRBV5-1|-|TRBJ2-1
CASSLEGRITYNEQFF
TGCGCCAGCAGCTTGGAGGGGAGAATAACCTACAATGAGCAGTTCTTC
>few|TRBV9|-|TRBJ2-5
CASSVGTGVVQETKYF
TGTGCCAGCAGCGTAGGGACGGGAGTGGTCCAAGAGACCAAGTACTTC
>few|TRBV7-2|-|TRBJ2-1
CASSLATGRSYNEQFF
TGTGCCAGCAGCTTAGCGACCGGCCGTTCCTACAATGAGCAGTTCTTC
>few|TRBV11-3|-|TRBJ2-1
CASSFKGAIHEQFF
TGTGCCAGCAGCTTCAAGGGAGCCATCCACGAGCAGTTCTTC
>-|TRBV10-3|TRBD2|TRBJ2-1
CAISDGREGLNEQFF
TGTGCCATCAGTGATGGGCGGGAGGGCCTGAATGAGCAGTTCTTC
>-|TRBV29-1|-|TRBJ2-2
CSAQYQRSGELFF
TGCAGCGCCCAATACCAGCGCTCCGGGGAGCTGTTTTTT
>many|TRBV5-5|-|TRBJ1-1
CASSLFSWTLNTEAFF
TGTGCCAGCAGCTTATTTAGTTGGACCCTGAACACTGAAGCTTTCTTT
>few|TRBV2|TRBD2|TRBJ2-2
CASSDRTSGYTGELFF
TGTGCCAGCAGTGACAGGACTAGCGGGTACACCGGGGAGCTGTTTTTT
>many|TRBV29-1|-|TRBJ2-1
CSVDRAEVSYNEQFF
TGCAGCGTTGATCGGGCGGAAGTCTCCTACAATGAGCAGTTCTTC
>few|TRBV5-1|TRBD2|TRBJ2-7
CASSLDLREGSQYF
TGCGCCAGCAGCTTGGATTTGCGGGAGGGCTCTCAGTACTTC
>-|TRBV6-2/TRBV6-3|-|TRBJ2-2
CASSRRQETGELFF
TGTGCCAGCAGTAGGAGACAAGAGACCGGGGAGCTGTTTTTT
>-|TRBV7-3|TRBD2|TRBJ2-1
CASSLGSSGEYNEQFF
TGTGCCAGCAGCTTAGGGTCTAGCGGGGAATACAATGAGCAGTTCTTC
>few|TRBV5-6|TRBD1|TRBJ2-5
CASTHGTAQETQYF
TGTGCCAGCACCCACGGGACAGCCCAAGAGACCCAGTACTTC
>-|TRBV6-2/TRBV6-3|TRBD2|TRBJ2-5
CASRPHSGRDRETQYF
TGTGCCAGCAGACCCCATAGCGGGAGGGATCGAGAGACCCAGTACTTC
>few|TRBV7-9|-|TRBJ1-1
CAHEVAVNTEAFF
TGTGCCCATGAAGTCGCGGTGAACACTGAAGCTTTCTTT
>-|TRBV5-6|TRBD2|TRBJ2-7
CASLSGKGQYF
TGTGCCAGCCTTAGCGGGAAAGGGCAGTACTTC
>-|TRBV11-3|TRBD2|TRBJ2-1
CASSLGSSGSSDEQFF
TGTGCCAGCAGCTTAGGTTCCAGCGGGAGCTCGGATGAGCAGTTCTTC
>-|TRBV5-1|-|TRBJ1-2
CASSLDLAGVGGYTF
TGCGCCAGCAGCTTGGACCTCGCCGGGGTCGGTGGCTACACCTTC
>-|TRBV28|-|TRBJ2-7
CASSPTDGIPTYEQYF
TGTGCCAGCAGTCCGACCGACGGGATTCCCACCTACGAGCAGTACTTC
>-|TRBV19|TRBD2|TRBJ2-5
CASSILADQETQYF
TGTGCCAGTAGTATACTAGCGGACCAAGAGACCCAGTACTTC
>-|TRBV28|-|TRBJ2-3
CASSPTGRRSDTQYF
TGTGCCAGCAGCCCGACGGGCAGACGATCTGATACGCAGTATTTT
>-|TRBV7-3|-|TRBJ2-5
CASSFKPTETQYF
TGTGCCAGCAGCTTTAAGCCAACGGAGACCCAGTACTTC
>few|TRBV6-1|-|TRBJ1-6
CASSERRRSGVSPLHF
TGTGCCAGCAGTGAAAGGCGTAGGAGTGGGGTCTCACCCCTCCACTTT
>-|TRBV2|TRBD2|TRBJ2-7
CASSVRRGSYEQYF
TGTGCCAGCAGTGTAAGGCGGGGGTCCTACGAGCAGTACTTC
>-|TRBV28|-|TRBJ2-7
CASSPDHSRNEQYF
TGTGCCAGCAGTCCGGACCACTCAAGAAACGAGCAGTACTTC
>-|TRBV12-5|-|TRBJ1-1
CASGFLGPEAFF
TGTGCTAGTGGTTTTCTGGGGCCTGAAGCTTTCTTT
>few|TRBV27|-|TRBJ2-5
CASSLSAGLKGEQYF
TGTGCCAGCAGTTTATCGGCAGGTTTAAAGGGTGAGCAGTACTTC
>-|TRBV20-1|-|TRBJ1-2
CSAPSGVADNYGYTF
TGCAGTGCGCCAAGCGGGGTTGCGGATAACTATGGCTACACCTTC
>few|TRBV7-2|TRBD1|TRBJ1-3
CASRQGARGNTIYF
TGTGCCAGCAGACAGGGGGCTAGAGGAAACACCATATATTTT
>many|TRBV20-1|-|TRBJ2-1
CSAPGHRIYEQFF
TGCAGTGCTCCGGGACATAGGATCTATGAGCAGTTCTTC